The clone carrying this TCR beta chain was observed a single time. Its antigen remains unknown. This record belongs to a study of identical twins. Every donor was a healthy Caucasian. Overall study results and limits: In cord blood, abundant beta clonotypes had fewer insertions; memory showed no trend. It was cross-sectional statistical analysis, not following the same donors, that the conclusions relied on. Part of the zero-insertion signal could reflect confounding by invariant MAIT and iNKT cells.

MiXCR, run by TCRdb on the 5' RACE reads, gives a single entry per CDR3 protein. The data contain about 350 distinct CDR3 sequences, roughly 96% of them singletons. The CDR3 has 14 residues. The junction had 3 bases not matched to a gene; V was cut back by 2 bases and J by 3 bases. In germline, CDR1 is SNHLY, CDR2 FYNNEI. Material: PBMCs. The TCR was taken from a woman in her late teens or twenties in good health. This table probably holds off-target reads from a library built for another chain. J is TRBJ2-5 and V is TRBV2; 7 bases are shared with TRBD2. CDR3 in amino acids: CASSEMAGEETQYF. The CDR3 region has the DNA TGTGCCAGCAGTGAAATGGCGGGAGAAGAGACCCAGTACTTC.